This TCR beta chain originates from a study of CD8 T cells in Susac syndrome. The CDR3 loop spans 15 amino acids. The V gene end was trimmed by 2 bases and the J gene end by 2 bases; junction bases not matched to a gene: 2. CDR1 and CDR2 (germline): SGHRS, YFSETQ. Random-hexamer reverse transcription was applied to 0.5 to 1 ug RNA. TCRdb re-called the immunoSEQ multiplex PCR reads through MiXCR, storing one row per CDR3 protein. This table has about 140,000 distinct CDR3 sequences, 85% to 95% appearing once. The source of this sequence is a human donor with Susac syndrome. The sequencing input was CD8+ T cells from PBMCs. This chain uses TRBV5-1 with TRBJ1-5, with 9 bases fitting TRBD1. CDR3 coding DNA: TGCGCCAGCAGCTTTTGGACAGGGGGCAATCAGCCCCAGCATTTT. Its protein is CASSFWTGGNQPQHF.